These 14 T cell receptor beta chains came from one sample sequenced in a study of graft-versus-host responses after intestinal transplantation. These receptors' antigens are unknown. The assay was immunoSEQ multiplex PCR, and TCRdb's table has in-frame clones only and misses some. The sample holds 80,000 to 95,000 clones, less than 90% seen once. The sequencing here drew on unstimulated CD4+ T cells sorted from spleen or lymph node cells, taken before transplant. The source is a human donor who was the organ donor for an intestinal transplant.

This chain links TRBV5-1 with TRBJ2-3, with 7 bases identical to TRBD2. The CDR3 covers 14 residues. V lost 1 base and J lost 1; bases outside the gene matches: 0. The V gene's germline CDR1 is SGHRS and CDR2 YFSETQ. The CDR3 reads CASSLTSGTDTQYF. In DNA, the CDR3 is TGCGCCAGCAGCTTGACTAGCGGCACAGATACGCAGTATTTT.

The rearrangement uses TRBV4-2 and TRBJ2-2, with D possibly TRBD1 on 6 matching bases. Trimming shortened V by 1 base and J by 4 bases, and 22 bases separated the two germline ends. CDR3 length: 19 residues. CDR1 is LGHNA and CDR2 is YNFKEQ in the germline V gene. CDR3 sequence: CASSQGQGPMVVGTGELFF. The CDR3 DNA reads TGTGCCAGCAGCCAAGGCCAGGGGCCGATGGTCGTAGGCACCGGGGAGCTGTTTTTT.

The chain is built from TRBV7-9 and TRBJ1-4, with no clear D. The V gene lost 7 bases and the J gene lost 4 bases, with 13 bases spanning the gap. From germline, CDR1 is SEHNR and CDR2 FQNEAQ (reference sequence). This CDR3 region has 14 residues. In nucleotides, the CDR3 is TGTGCCAGCACCCCTCCTCCCTTTAATGAAAAACTGTTTTTT. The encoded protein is CASTPPPFNEKLFF.

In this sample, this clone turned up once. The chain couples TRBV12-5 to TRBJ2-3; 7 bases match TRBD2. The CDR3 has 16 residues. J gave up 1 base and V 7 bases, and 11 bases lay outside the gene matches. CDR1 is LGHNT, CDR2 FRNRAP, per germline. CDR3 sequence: CASAPGGSVGTDTQYF. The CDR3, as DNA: TGTGCTAGTGCTCCGGGAGGAAGTGTCGGCACAGATACGCAGTATTTT.

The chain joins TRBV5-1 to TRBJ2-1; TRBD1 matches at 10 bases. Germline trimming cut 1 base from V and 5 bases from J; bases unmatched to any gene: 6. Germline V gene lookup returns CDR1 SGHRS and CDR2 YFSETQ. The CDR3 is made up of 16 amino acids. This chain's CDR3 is CASSLNGQGDHNEQFF. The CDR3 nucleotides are TGCGCCAGCAGCTTGAATGGACAGGGGGACCACAATGAGCAGTTCTTC.

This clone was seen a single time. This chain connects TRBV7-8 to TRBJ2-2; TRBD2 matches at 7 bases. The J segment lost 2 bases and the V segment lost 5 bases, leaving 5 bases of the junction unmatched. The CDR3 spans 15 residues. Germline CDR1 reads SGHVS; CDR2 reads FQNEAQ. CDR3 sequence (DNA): TGTGCCAGCAGCCCAACGGGGGGAAACACCGGGGAGCTGTTTTTT. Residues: CASSPTGGNTGELFF. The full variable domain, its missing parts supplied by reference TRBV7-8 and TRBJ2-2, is GAGVSQSPRYKVAKRGQDVALRCDPISGHVSLFWYQQALGQGPEFLTYFQNEAQLDKSGLPSDRFFAERPEGSVSTLKIQRTQQEDSAVYLCASSPTGGNTGELFFGEGSRLTVL.

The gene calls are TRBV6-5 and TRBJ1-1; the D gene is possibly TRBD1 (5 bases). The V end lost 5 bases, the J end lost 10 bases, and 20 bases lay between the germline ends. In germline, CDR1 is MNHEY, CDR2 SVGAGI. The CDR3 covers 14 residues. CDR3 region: CASSLSSTGRGAFF. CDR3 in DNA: TGTGCCAGCAGTCTCTCTTCGACGGGGCGGGGAGCTTTCTTT.

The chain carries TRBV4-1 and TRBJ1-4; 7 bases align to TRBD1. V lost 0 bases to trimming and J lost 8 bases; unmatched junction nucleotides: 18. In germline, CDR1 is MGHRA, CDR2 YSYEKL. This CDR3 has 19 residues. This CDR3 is CASSQDPPVSGGWYEKLFF. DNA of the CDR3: TGCGCCAGCAGCCAAGATCCTCCGGTTTCAGGGGGTTGGTACGAAAAACTGTTTTTT.

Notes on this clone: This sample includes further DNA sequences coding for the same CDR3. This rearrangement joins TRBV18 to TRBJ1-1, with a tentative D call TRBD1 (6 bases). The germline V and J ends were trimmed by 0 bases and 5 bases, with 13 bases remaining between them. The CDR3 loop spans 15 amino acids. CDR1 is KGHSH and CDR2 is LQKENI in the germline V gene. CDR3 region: CASSPPGDRRTEAFF. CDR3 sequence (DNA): TGTGCCAGCTCACCACCGGGCGACAGGAGGACTGAAGCTTTCTTT. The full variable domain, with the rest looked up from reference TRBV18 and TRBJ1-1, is NAGVMQNPRHLVRRRGQEARLRCSPMKGHSHVYWYRQLPEEGLKFMVYLQKENIIDESGMPKERFSAEFPKEGPSILRIQQVVRGDSAAYFCASSPPGDRRTEAFFGQGTRLTVV.

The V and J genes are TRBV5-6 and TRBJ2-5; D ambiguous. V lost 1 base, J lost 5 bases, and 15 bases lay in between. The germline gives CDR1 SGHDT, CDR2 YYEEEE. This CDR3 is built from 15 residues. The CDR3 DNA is TGTGCCAGCAGCTTGATTTTTGCAGGTCGGGAGACCCAGTACTTC. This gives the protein CASSLIFAGRETQYF.

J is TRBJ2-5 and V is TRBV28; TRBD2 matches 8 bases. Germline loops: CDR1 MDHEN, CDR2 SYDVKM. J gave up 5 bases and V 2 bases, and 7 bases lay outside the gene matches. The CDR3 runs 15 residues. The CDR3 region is CASSLRRTSWETQYF. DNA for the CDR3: TGTGCCAGCAGTTTACGTCGGACTAGCTGGGAGACCCAGTACTTC.

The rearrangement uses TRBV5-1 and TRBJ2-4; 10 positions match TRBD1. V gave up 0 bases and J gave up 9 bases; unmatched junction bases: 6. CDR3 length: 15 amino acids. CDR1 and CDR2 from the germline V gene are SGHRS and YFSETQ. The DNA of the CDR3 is TGCGCCAGCAGCTTGGCCGGGACAGGGGAAGGCATTCAGTACTTC. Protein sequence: CASSLAGTGEGIQYF.

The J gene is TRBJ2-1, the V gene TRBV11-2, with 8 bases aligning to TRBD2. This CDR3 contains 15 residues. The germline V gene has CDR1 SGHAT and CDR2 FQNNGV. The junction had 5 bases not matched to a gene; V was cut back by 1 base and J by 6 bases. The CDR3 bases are TGTGCCAGCAGCTTAGTAGCGGGGCTCGGCAATGAGCAGTTCTTC. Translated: CASSLVAGLGNEQFF.

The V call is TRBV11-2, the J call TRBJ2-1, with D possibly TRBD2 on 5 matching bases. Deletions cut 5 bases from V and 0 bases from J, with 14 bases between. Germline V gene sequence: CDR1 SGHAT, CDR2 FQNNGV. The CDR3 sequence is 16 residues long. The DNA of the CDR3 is TGTGCCAGCAGCGGAAATACTAGAGGCTCCTACAATGAGCAGTTCTTC. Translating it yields CASSGNTRGSYNEQFF.